The text below deals with one T cell receptor beta chain. This receptor's antigen is unknown. Per-base qualities were not stored, and no clone one base away is much larger. In the paper's terms, the treatment or condition label means: allogeneic hematopoietic cell transplantation with graft depleted of TCRalphabeta T cells and CD19 B cells. TCRalphabeta/CD19-depleted allogeneic hematopoietic cell grafts were given to the transplant recipients, all of whom were children. Library construction relied on PCR. The sequencer was an Illumina HiSeq 2500. TCR libraries were prepared with molecular barcoding, using unique molecular identifiers to normalize TCRbeta repertoire quantification. Clones were called with MiXCR by TCRdb after fastp trimmed the public reads at Q25, and only in-frame beta chains were retained. Each CDR3 protein gets just one entry, which takes the most common genes and DNA from the rows behind it. Counted in this sample were about 300,000 distinct CDR3 sequences; over 7% of them appeared once. The ten largest clones take up 9.1% of the sample.

V has 4 bases trimmed and J has 6 bases trimmed; junction bases matching no gene number 12. In the germline V gene (reference sequence), CDR1 corresponds to SGHKS and CDR2 to YYEKEE. The CDR3 numbers 15 residues from cysteine through phenylalanine. The kept DNA is CDR3 alone, 45 bases in frame from the first base. This sample was included in a study of T-cell reconstitution after alpha-beta-depleted transplantation in children (dated by TCRdb to between 2015 and 2016). For context, the study as a whole: Using TCR repertoire profiling, the study followed T-cell immune reconstitution in a quantitative way in children after TCRalphabeta/CD19-depleted allogeneic hematopoietic cell transplantation. General findings and caveats noted by the study authors: Over subsequent months, a decline in hyperexpanded clone frequencies was noted, and after one year, T-cell counts and TCRbeta diversity were mostly ascribed to newly produced T cells. Apparently early alphabetaT-cell count recovery about two months after transplant reportedly relied on only several hundred rapidly expanded clones derived from non-depleted graft cells. In some patients, the high TCRbeta diversity seen at day 60 was put down to recipient T cells and intrathymic progenitors that had survived conditioning.

The material sequenced was peripheral blood, taken 360 days after TCRalphabeta/CD19-depleted stem cell transplant. The sequence came from a female patient between 2 and 15 years old who had a stem cell transplant for Fanconi anemia, so the T cells may come from the graft donor. The sequence joins TRBV5-5 to TRBJ1-2; the junction holds 7 bases that match TRBD1. The DNA reads TGTGCCAGCAGCCTCGAGGAGACAGGGCGAAATGGCTACACCTTC. It is translated as CASSLEETGRNGYTF.